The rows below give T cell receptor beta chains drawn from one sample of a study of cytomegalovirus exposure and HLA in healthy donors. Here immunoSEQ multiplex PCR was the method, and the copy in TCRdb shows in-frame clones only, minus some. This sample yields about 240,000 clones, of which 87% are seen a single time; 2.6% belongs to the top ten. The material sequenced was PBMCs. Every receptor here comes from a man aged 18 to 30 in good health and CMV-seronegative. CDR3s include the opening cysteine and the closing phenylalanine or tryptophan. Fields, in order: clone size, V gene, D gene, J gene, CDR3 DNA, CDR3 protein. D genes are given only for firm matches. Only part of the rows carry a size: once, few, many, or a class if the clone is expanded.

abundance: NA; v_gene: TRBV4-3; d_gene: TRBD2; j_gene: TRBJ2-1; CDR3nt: TGCGCCAGCAGCCAAGACTACGGGGGGTACAATGAGCAGTTCTTC; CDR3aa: CASSQDYGGYNEQFF
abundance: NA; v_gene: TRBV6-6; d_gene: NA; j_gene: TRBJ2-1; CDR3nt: TGTGCCACGCGGGACTATGAGCAGTTCTTC; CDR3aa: CATRDYEQFF
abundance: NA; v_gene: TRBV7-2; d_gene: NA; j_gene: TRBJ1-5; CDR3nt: TGTGCCAGCAGCTTAGTTGCGGGTTCCGGTCAGCCCCAGCATTTT; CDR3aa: CASSLVAGSGQPQHF
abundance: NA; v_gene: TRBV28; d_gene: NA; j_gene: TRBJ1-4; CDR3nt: TGTGCCAGCAGTTTACCGAACAGGGTTAGGGAAAAACTGTTTTTT; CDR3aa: CASSLPNRVREKLFF
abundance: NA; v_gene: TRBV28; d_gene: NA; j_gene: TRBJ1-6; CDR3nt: TGTGCCATCACGGACAGCACTTTCTTTTCACCCCTCCACTTT; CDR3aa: CAITDSTFFSPLHF
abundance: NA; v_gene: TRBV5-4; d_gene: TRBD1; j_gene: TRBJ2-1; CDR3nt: TGTGCCAGCAGCTTGGGACAGGGTCCTTACAATGAGCAGTTCTTC; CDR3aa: CASSLGQGPYNEQFF
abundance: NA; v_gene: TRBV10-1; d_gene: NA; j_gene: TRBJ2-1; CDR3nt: TGCGCCAGCAGTGAGGTCCCTCGGGGGGCCGGGGCTCATGAGCAGTTCTTC; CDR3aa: CASSEVPRGAGAHEQFF
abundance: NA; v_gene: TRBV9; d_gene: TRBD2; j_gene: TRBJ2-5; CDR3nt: TGTGCCAGCAGCGCTAGCGGGGCACCTCAAGAGACCCAGTACTTC; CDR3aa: CASSASGAPQETQYF
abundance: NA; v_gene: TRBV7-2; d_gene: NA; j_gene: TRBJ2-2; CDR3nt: TGTGCCAGCAGCTACACTAGGGCCACCGGGGAGCTGTTTTTT; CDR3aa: CASSYTRATGELFF
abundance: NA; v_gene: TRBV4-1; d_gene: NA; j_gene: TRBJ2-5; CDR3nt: TGCGCCAGCAGCCAAGTAACTAGTCCCGGGGAGACCCAGTACTTC; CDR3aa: CASSQVTSPGETQYF
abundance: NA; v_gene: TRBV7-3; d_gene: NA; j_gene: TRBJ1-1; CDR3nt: TGTGCCAGCAGCTTAAGAGGATTCACTGAAGCTTTCTTT; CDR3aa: CASSLRGFTEAFF
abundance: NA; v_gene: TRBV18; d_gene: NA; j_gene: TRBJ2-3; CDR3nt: TGTGCCAGCTCACCCCGGGACATCAGCACAGATACGCAGTATTTT; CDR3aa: CASSPRDISTDTQYF
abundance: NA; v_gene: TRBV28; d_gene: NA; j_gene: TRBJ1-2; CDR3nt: TGTGCCAGCAGTTTATATTCGGGAGGTAACTATGGCTACACCTTC; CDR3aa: CASSLYSGGNYGYTF
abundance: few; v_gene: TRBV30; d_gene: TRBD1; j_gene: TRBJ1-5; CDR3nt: TGTGCCTGGAGCGCCGGGACAGGGGATCAGCCCCAGCATTTT; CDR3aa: CAWSAGTGDQPQHF
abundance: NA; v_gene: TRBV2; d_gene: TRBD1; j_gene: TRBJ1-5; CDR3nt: TGTGCCAGCAGTGAAGCTCTGGGACAGGGGCCCAATCAGCCCCAGCATTTT; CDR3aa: CASSEALGQGPNQPQHF
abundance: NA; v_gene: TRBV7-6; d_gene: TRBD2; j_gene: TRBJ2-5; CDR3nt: TGTGCCAGCAGCTTAGATTCCACTAGCGGGAGAGAGACCCAGTACTTC; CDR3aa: CASSLDSTSGRETQYF
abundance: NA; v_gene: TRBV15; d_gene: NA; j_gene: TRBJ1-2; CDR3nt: TGTGCCACCAGCAGGCCAGGGGCAAGCTATGGCTACACCTTC; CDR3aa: CATSRPGASYGYTF
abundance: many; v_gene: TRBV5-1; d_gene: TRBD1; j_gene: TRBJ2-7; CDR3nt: TGCGCCAGCAGCTCCAATACAGGGGCCTACGAGCAGTACTTC; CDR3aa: CASSSNTGAYEQYF
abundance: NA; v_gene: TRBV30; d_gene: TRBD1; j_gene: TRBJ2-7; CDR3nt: TGTGCCTGGAGTGTACAGGGGCCTTCCTACGAGCAGTACTTC; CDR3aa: CAWSVQGPSYEQYF
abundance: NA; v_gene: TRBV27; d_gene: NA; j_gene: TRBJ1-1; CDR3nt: TGTGCCAGCAGTCCCCTCGACAGCACTGAAGCTTTCTTT; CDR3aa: CASSPLDSTEAFF
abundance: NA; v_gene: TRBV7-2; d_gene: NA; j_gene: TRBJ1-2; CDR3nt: TGTGCCAGCAGCTTAGTTAGGTTCGCACAGGGAGTAGGGGGCTACACCTTC; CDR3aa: CASSLVRFAQGVGGYTF
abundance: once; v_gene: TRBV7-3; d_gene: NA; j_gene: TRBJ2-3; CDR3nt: TGTGCCAGCAGCTTTTTTGGCCCCACAGATACGCAGTATTTT; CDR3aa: CASSFFGPTDTQYF
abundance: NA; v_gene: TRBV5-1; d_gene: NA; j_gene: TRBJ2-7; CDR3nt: TGCGCCAGCAGCTTGTTAGATATGTCGGGCGAGCAGTACTTC; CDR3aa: CASSLLDMSGEQYF
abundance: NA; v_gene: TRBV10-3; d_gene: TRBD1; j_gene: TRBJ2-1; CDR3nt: TGTGCCATCAGCCCGGGACAGGATTATGATGAGCAGTTCTTC; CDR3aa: CAISPGQDYDEQFF
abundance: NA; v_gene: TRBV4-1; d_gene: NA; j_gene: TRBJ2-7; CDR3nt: TGCGCCAGCAGCCCCGGGGGGCTCTTCTCCTACGAGCAGTACTTC; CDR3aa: CASSPGGLFSYEQYF
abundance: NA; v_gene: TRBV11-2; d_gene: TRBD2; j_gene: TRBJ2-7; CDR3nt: TGTGCCAGCAGCCCCCACTTCAGCGGGATCTACGAGCAGTACTTC; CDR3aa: CASSPHFSGIYEQYF
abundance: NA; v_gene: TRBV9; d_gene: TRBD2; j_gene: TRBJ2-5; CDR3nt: TGTGCCAGCAGCGTAGGACTAGCGGGAGGGCGTGGGGAGACCCAGTACTTC; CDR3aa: CASSVGLAGGRGETQYF
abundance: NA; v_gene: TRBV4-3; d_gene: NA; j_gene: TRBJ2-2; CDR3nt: TGCGCCAGCAGCCAAGATATGGGCTTCACGACCGGGGAGCTGTTTTTT; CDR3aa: CASSQDMGFTTGELFF
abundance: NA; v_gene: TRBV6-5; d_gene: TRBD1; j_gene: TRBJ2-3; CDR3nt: TGTGCCAGCAGTTACGGACAGGGTAGCACAGATACGCAGTATTTT; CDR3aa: CASSYGQGSTDTQYF
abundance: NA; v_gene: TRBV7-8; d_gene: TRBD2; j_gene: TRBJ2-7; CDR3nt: TGTGCCAGCAGCTTGTCTAGCGGGGGGGCCTACGAGCAGTACTTC; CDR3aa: CASSLSSGGAYEQYF
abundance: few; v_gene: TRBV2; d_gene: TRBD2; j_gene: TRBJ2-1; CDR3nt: TGTGCCAGCAGTATAGCGGGGGGGGGCTACAATGAGCAGTTCTTC; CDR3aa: CASSIAGGGYNEQFF
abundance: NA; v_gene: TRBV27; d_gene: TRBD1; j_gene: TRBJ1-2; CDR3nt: TGTGCCAGCAGTCCGGGGACAGGGTACAGCTACACCTTC; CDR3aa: CASSPGTGYSYTF
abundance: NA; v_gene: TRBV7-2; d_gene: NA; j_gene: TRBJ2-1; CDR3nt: TGTGCCAGCAGCTCCTTCTTCGGGTCCTGGGAGTTCTTC; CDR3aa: CASSSFFGSWEFF
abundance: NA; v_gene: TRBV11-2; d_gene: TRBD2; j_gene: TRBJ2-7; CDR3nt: TGTGCCAGCAGCTTTTTCGGGGGGGAGCAGTACTTC; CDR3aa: CASSFFGGEQYF
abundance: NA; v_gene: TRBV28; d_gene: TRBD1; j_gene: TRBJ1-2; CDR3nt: TGTGCCAGCAGTCTCGCGGACAGGGGCGGCGGGGTTTCCACCTTC; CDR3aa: CASSLADRGGGVSTF
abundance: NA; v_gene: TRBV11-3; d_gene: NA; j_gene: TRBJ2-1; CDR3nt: TGTGCCAGCAGCTTAGGAGCCCGAGGTGAGCAGTTCTTC; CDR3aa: CASSLGARGEQFF
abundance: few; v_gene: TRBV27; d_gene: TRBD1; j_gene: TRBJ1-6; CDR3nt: TGTGCCAGCAGCCCGGACAGGGTAGATTCACCCCTCCACTTT; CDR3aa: CASSPDRVDSPLHF
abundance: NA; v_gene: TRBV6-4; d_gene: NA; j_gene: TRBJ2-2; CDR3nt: TGTGCCAGCAGTCAGGGGCGGACCGGGGAGCTGTTTTTT; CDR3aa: CASSQGRTGELFF
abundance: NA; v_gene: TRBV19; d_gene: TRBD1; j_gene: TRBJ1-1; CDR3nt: TGTGCCTCCGAAGACAGGGTTGGCACTGAAGCTTTCTTT; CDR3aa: CASEDRVGTEAFF
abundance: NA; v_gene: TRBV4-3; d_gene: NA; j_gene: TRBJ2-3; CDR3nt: TGCGCCAGCAGCACCCTGTACCAACCCGGTGCCACAGATACGCAGTATTTT; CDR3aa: CASSTLYQPGATDTQYF
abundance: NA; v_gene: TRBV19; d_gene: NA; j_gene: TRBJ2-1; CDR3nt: TGTGCCGCCCAAAACAGGGCGAGCTCCTACAATGAGCAGTTCTTC; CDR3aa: CAAQNRASSYNEQFF
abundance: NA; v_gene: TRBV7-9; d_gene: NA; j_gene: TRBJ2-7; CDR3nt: TGTGCCAGCAGCTTAGATCAGGCCTACGAGCAGTACTTC; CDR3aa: CASSLDQAYEQYF
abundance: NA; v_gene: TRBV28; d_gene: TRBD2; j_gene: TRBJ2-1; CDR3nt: TGTGCCAGCAGCTCCGGGACTAGCGTTTACAATGAGCAGTTCTTC; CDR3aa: CASSSGTSVYNEQFF
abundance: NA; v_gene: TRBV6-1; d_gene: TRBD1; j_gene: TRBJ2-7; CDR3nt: TGTGCCAGCAGAGACAGGGGTTTCTACGAGCAGTACTTC; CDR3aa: CASRDRGFYEQYF
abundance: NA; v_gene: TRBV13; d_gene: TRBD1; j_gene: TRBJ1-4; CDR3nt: TGTGCCAGCAGTTCAGGGGGTGAAAAACTGTTTTTT; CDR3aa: CASSSGGEKLFF
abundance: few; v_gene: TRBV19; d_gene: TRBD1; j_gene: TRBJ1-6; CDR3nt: TGTGCCAGTAGAGACAGGGGAGGATCGAATTCACCCCTCCACTTT; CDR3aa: CASRDRGGSNSPLHF
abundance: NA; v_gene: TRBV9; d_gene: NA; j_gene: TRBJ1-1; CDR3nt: TGTGCCAGCAGCGTAGCGGGGGTCGACACTGAAGCTTTCTTT; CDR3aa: CASSVAGVDTEAFF
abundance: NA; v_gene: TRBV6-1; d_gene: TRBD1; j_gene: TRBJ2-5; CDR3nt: TGTGCCAGCAGCTACCAGACAGGGGGTGGAGAGACCCAGTACTTC; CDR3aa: CASSYQTGGGETQYF
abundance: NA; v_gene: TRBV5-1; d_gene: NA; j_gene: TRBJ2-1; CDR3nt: TGCGCCAGCAGCTTGTCGGTGGTCGAGTTCTTC; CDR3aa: CASSLSVVEFF
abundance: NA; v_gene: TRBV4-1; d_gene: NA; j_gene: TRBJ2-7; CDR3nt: TGCGCCAGCAGCCAAGGGGGGGTCGGTCCCTACGAGCAGTACTTC; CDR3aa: CASSQGGVGPYEQYF